Sequencing of this T cell receptor (beta chain) was carried out in a study of PD-1 blockade in classical Hodgkin lymphoma. The germline V gene has CDR1 SGHKS and CDR2 YYEKEE (reference sequence). This CDR3 region has 15 residues. Trimming pared 4 bases from V and 6 bases from J, leaving 17 bases between. Every one of the patients relapsed after autologous stem cell transplantation (brentuximab vedotin exposure was variable). Method: immunoSEQ multiplex PCR; TCRdb's copy keeps in-frame clones and lacks some. The data show 100,000 to 120,000 clones, around 89% seen once. This receptor was obtained from a human donor with classical Hodgkin lymphoma. The sequences come from peripheral blood mononuclear cells (PBMCs), collected before the second cycle of nivolumab. This rearrangement joins TRBV5-5 to TRBJ1-5, with TRBD1 as a possible D gene (5 bases). CDR3 amino acids: CASSPSGGRGQPQHF. The CDR3 nucleotides are TGTGCCAGCAGCCCGTCTGGGGGACGGGGTCAGCCCCAGCATTTT.